This T cell receptor (beta chain) was profiled in a study of CD8 T cells in Susac syndrome. Sequencing of TCR beta drew on CD8+ and CD4+ T cells from blood. As controls, healthy donors matched for age and sex were used. Bulk CD8+ and CD4+ cells came from magnetic negative isolation; CD8+ TEMRA by FACS. CDR1 is SGHTA and CDR2 is FQGNSA in the germline V gene. CDR3 length equals 14 residues. Trimming took 11 bases from V and 6 from J, leaving 21 bases between them. This clonotype occurred once. Reverse transcription of roughly 0.5 to 1 ug RNA was carried out with random hexamers. By means of immunoSEQ multiplex PCR, TCR beta CDR3 spanning 54 Vbeta and 13 Jbeta underwent amplification. Each CDR3 protein gets one entry after TCRdb re-called the immunoSEQ multiplex PCR reads with MiXCR. The sample carries 180,000 or so distinct CDR3 sequences, around 96% recorded once.

The sequencing input was CD4+ T cells from PBMCs. This chain links TRBV7-2 with TRBJ2-3; D is perhaps TRBD2 (5 bases). The TCR was taken from a human donor in good health. This chain's CDR3 is CAPRCGLVKDTQYF. CDR3 nucleotide sequence: TGTGCCCCCAGATGCGGGCTAGTCAAGGATACGCAGTATTTT.